This T cell receptor beta chain comes out of a study of shared clonotypes between healthy human individuals. Study details: The cohort comprised a couple of women and a few men. Their ages spanned 18 to 49 years.

Sequencing used immunoSEQ multiplex PCR; TCRdb keeps in-frame clones, though not all of them. The sample lists about 2.4 million clones, roughly 93% occurring once. A remark on this clone: Other DNA sequences from this sample encode an identical CDR3 as well.

V was pared by 5 bases and J by 0 bases, with 11 bases between. CDR3 length: 15 amino acids. Germline values: CDR1 MNHNS, CDR2 SASEGT. The study separated CD4+ cells into CD45RA+ naive and CD45RA-negative memory subsets. The chain combines TRBV6-1 with TRBJ2-1; possible D gene TRBD1, 5 bases. This sequence was found in a man aged 18 to 29 in good health. Some clones in this sample may be carry-over from other donors' samples. The sample comprised naive CD4+ T cells from PBMCs. The subset was: CD45RA+ positively selected. CDR3 DNA: TGTGCCAGCAGTCAAAGGGGAAGCTCCTACAATGAGCAGTTCTTC. It translates to CASSQRGSSYNEQFF.